The clone carrying this T cell receptor beta chain was recorded a few times. TCRdb recomputed calls from the 5' RACE reads with MiXCR, one row per CDR3 protein. This sample has 400,000 to 550,000 distinct CDR3 sequences, with roughly 26% found just once. Only healthy Caucasians were included as donors. The sample comes from a study of identical twins. CDR3 length equals 15 residues. The V end was cut by 0 bases, the J end by 2 bases, with 11 bases between. Germline V lookup: CDR1 SGDLS, CDR2 YYNGEE. This sample was shared with a second study, whose subject was T cells expressing NK-cell markers. From that paper: Nothing established the HCMV specificity of expanded NKG2C+ T cell clones.

This chain connects TRBV9 to TRBJ2-5; tentatively, D is TRBD2 (6 bases). This sequence was found in a woman aged 18 to 35 in good health. Specimen: CD4+ T cells sorted from blood. The CDR3 DNA reads as TGTGCCAGCAGCGTAGTGGGGGGTGTACAAGAGACCCAGTACTTC. Residues: CASSVVGGVQETQYF.